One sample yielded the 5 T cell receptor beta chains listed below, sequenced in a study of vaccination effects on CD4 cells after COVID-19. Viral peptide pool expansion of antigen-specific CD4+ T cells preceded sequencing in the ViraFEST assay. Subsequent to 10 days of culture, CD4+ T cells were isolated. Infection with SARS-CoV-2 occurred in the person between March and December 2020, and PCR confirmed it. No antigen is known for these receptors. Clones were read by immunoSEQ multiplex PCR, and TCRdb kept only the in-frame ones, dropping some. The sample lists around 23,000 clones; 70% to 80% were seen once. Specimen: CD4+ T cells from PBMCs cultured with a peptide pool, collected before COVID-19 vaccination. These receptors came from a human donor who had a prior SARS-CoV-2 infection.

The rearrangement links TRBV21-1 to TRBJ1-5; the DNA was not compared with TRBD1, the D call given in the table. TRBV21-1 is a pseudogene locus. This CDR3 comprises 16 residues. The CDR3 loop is CASSARVEESNQPQHF. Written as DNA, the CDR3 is TGTGCCAGCAGCGCCAGGGTAGAAGAAAGCAATCAGCCCCAGCATTTT.

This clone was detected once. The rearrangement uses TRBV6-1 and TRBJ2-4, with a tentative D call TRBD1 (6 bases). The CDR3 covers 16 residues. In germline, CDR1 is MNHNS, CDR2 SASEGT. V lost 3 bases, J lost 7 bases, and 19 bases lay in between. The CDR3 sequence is CASSDSLGAPPNIQYF. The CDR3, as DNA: TGTGCCAGCAGTGATTCTTTGGGGGCCCCGCCTAACATTCAGTACTTC.

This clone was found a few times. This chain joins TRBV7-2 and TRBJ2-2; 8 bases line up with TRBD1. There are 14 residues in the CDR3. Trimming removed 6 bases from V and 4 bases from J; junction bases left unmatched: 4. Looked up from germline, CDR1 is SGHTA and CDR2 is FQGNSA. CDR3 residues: CASRKQGGTGELFF. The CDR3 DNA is TGTGCCAGCAGAAAACAGGGGGGCACCGGGGAGCTGTTTTTT.

The CDR3, as DNA: TGTGCCAGCAGAATGGCGTGGGGCAGGGGGGCCGGGGAGCTGTTTTTT. It translates to CASRMAWGRGAGELFF. This chain connects TRBV5-6 to TRBJ2-2; possible D gene TRBD1, 7 bases. Germline V gives CDR1 SGHDT, CDR2 YYEEEE. Trimming removed 5 bases at V and 6 bases at J, with 20 bases between. The CDR3 covers 16 residues.

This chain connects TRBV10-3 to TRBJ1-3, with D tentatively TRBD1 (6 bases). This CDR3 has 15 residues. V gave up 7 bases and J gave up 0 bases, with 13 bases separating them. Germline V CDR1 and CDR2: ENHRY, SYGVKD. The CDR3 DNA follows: TGTGCCATCACAGGGGAGAAGAGCTCTGGAAACACCATATATTTT. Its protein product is CAITGEKSSGNTIYF.